Here is one TCR beta chain with its context. Germline lookup yields CDR1 GTSNPN and CDR2 SVGIG (reference sequence). The V gene lost 2 bases and the J gene lost 6 bases, with 9 bases spanning the gap. This CDR3 has 12 residues. This sample was included in a study of T cell clones after liver transplantation. Overall study context: TCRbeta sequencing after a pre-transplant mixed lymphocyte reaction identified graft-donor-reactive clones, later tracked in post-transplant blood. Apart from three HCV-positive recipients, transplants were for non-autoimmune, non-viral reasons.

Clones were sequenced by immunoSEQ multiplex PCR, and TCRdb holds only the in-frame ones, with some missing. The table records over 45,000 clones, about 69% of them present only once. Sequenced material: CD4+ T cells from blood, taken around 4.5 years after liver transplant. The origin of this receptor is a human patient who received a liver transplant. A subset of T cells may come from the graft donor. The rearrangement links TRBV30 to TRBJ2-3; a weak D match, TRBD1 (5 bases). The CDR3 region has the DNA TGTGCCTGGAGTCCTCCAGGGGATACGCAGTATTTT. It specifies CAWSPPGDTQYF. Using reference TRBV30 and TRBJ2-3 for the parts outside the CDR3, the full variable domain is SQTIHQWPATLVQPVGSPLSLECTVEGTSNPNLYWYRQAAGRGLQLLFYSVGIGQISSEVPQNLSASRPQDRQFILSSKKLLLSDSGFYLCAWSPPGDTQYFGPGTRLTVL.